The next 27 T cell receptor beta chains were all read from a single sample in a study of siplizumab effects on memory and regulatory T cells (dated by TCRdb to about 2019). Libraries came from the immunoSEQ multiplex PCR assay. TCRdb stores this immuneACCESS table with in-frame sequences only. Part of the clones is absent; in the studies checked, under half of the shortfall reflects unresolved V genes, and no reason is known for the rest. This sample is represented by about 110,000 clones; around 90% of them were singletons. Together, the top ten hold around 1.3% of the sample. The sample consisted of CD4+ T cells sorted from blood. The receptors derive from a human donor in good health.

The J gene is TRBJ1-1, the V gene TRBV11-2; tentatively, D is TRBD1 (6 bases). Germline assignment: CDR1 SGHAT and CDR2 FQNNGV. This CDR3 is built from 17 residues. Trimming took off 3 bases at V and 1 base at J, with 18 bases between the two ends. CDR3 coding DNA: TGTGCCAGCAGCTTGGGTAAACAGGGACGGACGAACACTGAAGCTTTCTTT. Its translation is CASSLGKQGRTNTEAFF.

The chain uses TRBV19 and TRBJ1-2; D gene uncertain. This CDR3 comprises 17 residues. V dropped 5 bases and J dropped 0 bases, with 19 bases sitting between them. The V gene's germline CDR1 is LNHDA and CDR2 SQIVND (reference sequence). Here the CDR3 reads CASSRVRTTRANYGYTF. The CDR3 coding sequence is TGTGCCAGTAGTCGAGTCAGAACGACTCGAGCTAACTATGGCTACACCTTC.

CDR3 sequence reads: CASSFSQANEQFF. The CDR3 DNA is TGTGCCAGCAGCTTCTCCCAGGCGAATGAGCAGTTCTTC. The J gene is TRBJ2-1, the V gene TRBV7-2; D remains unclear. V lost 3 bases and J 7 bases, leaving 10 bases between the germline ends. The CDR3 is made up of 13 amino acids. The germline V gene encodes CDR1 SGHTA and CDR2 FQGNSA.

The rearrangement joins TRBV11-1 to TRBJ2-3; 7 bases line up with TRBD2. With V trimmed by 0 bases and J by 3 bases, 3 bases remained unmatched. The length of the CDR3 is 15 residues. Germline CDR1 is SGHAT and CDR2 is FQDESV (reference sequence). The chain's CDR3 is CASSLAGGRTDTQYF. In nucleotides, the CDR3 is TGTGCCAGCAGCTTAGCGGGAGGGAGGACAGATACGCAGTATTTT. Filled out from reference TRBV11-1 and TRBJ2-3, the complete variable domain reads EAEVAQSPRYKITEKSQAVAFWCDPISGHATLYWYRQILGQGPELLVQFQDESVVDDSQLPKDRFSAERLKGVDSTLKIQPAELGDSAMYLCASSLAGGRTDTQYFGPGTRLTVL.

This clone was seen just once. This chain connects TRBV29-1 to TRBJ2-7, with no clear D. CDR3 length equals 13 residues. The V gene lost 1 base and the J gene lost 2 bases, with 9 bases spanning the gap. Looked up from germline, CDR1 is SQVTM and CDR2 is ANQGSEA. CDR3 in DNA: TGCAGCGTTGAAGGTGACAATGCCTACGAGCAGTACTTC. It specifies CSVEGDNAYEQYF.

The gene calls are TRBV5-1 and TRBJ1-1; tentatively, D is TRBD1 (5 bases). The V and J ends lost 7 bases and 8 bases respectively, with 21 bases between them. CDR1 and CDR2 (germline): SGHRS, YFSETQ. The CDR3 extends over 14 amino acids. The CDR3 reads CASQLERGRLEAFF. For the CDR3, the DNA is TGCGCCAGCCAGCTTGAAAGGGGTAGGCTCGAAGCTTTCTTT.

The genes are TRBV11-2 and TRBJ1-4; perhaps TRBD1 as D (5 bases). There are 14 residues in the CDR3. Trimming removed 4 bases at V and 8 bases at J, with 14 bases between. From germline, CDR1 is SGHAT and CDR2 FQNNGV. The CDR3 DNA reads as TGTGCCAGCAGCTCCGGGACCTACTCAGAAAAACTGTTTTTT. This codes for CASSSGTYSEKLFF.

This chain uses TRBV25-1 with TRBJ1-5; 7 nucleotides match TRBD1. Germline values: CDR1 MGHDK, CDR2 SYGVNS. The CDR3 spans 15 residues. The V segment lost 3 bases and the J segment 4 bases; nucleotides outside the gene matches: 6. CDR3 DNA sequence: TGTGCCAGCAGTGACGCGACAGGGCCTAATCAGCCCCAGCATTTT. Translated: CASSDATGPNQPQHF.

The genes are TRBV7-2 and TRBJ1-2; 9 positions agree with TRBD1. This CDR3 region has 15 residues. Germline V gene lookup returns CDR1 SGHTA and CDR2 FQGNSA. V dropped 3 bases and J dropped 4; count of bases not matched to a gene: 6. The CDR3: CASSLLQGAGYGYTF. CDR3 DNA sequence: TGTGCCAGCAGCTTGCTACAGGGGGCGGGCTATGGCTACACCTTC.

The gene calls are TRBV7-8 and TRBJ2-7, with TRBD1 matching 10 bases. V was pared by 8 bases and J by 5 bases, with 6 bases of the junction left unmatched. Per germline, CDR1 SGHVS and CDR2 FQNEAQ. This CDR3 contains 13 residues. The CDR3 is CASSRDRGHEQYF. The DNA of the CDR3 is TGTGCCAGCTCCCGGGACAGGGGCCACGAGCAGTACTTC.

The V call is TRBV5-5, the J call TRBJ1-5; D is undetermined. Trimming stripped 1 base from V and 7 bases from J, with 12 bases between. The length of the CDR3 is 14 residues. Germline CDR1 and CDR2: SGHKS and YYEKEE (reference sequence). Written as DNA, the CDR3 is TGTGCCAGCAGCTTGTGGGGTTGGCCCCAGCCCCAGCATTTT. Translation gives CASSLWGWPQPQHF.

Written as DNA, the CDR3 is TGTGCCAGCAGCTTAAATACAGCTGGTTCCGAGCAGTACTTC. Amino acid sequence: CASSLNTAGSEQYF. This rearrangement joins TRBV11-2 to TRBJ2-5, with D unresolved. Near its end, the DNA agrees better with TRBJ2-7, so the J call may be wrong. The CDR3 spans 14 residues. Looked up from germline, CDR1 is SGHAT and CDR2 is FQNNGV.

This clone came up once. The chain links TRBV7-8 to TRBJ2-1; 8 bases align to TRBD1. Germline values: CDR1 SGHVS, CDR2 FQNEAQ. The CDR3 extends over 13 amino acids. V shed 5 bases, J shed 7 bases, and the junction held 4 bases outside the gene matches. CDR3 in DNA: TGTGCCAGCAGCCTAACAGGGGGAAATGAGCAGTTCTTC. Residues: CASSLTGGNEQFF.

This clone was counted a single time. V is TRBV4-1 and J is TRBJ2-5; the match to TRBD2 covers 16 bases. Per germline, CDR1 MGHRA and CDR2 YSYEKL. The V segment lost 4 bases and the J segment 5 bases; nucleotides outside the gene matches: 10. This CDR3 contains 18 residues. CDR3 sequence: CASSPLGTSGRAGETQYF. CDR3 DNA sequence: TGCGCCAGCAGCCCCCTTGGGACTAGCGGGAGGGCCGGGGAGACCCAGTACTTC.

The genes are TRBV7-8 and TRBJ2-3, with 10 bases that match TRBD2. Germline V gene sequence: CDR1 SGHVS, CDR2 FQNEAQ. The CDR3 totals 18 residues. Trimming took 5 bases from V and 3 from J; bases not matched to a gene: 14. This CDR3 reads CASSPGRTSGMWTDTQYF. Here the CDR3 DNA reads TGTGCCAGCAGCCCAGGGCGAACTAGCGGGATGTGGACAGATACGCAGTATTTT.

The chain links TRBV5-1 to TRBJ1-5; 10 bases line up with TRBD1. V shed 4 bases, J shed 2 bases, and the junction held 3 bases outside the gene matches. There are 15 residues in the CDR3. Germline-derived CDR1 and CDR2 are SGHRS and YFSETQ. Here the CDR3 reads CASSPGQGGNQPQHF. CDR3 in DNA: TGCGCCAGCAGCCCCGGACAGGGGGGCAATCAGCCCCAGCATTTT.

The gene calls are TRBV6-1 and TRBJ2-2, with a weak D call TRBD1 (6 bases). The CDR3 covers 15 residues. With 4 bases removed from V and 1 base from J, the gap between germline ends came to 10 bases. Germline CDR1 reads MNHNS; CDR2 reads SASEGT. The CDR3 bases are TGTGCCAGCAGTGGGCGGACAGAGAACACCGGGGAGCTGTTTTTT. It codes for CASSGRTENTGELFF.

This rearrangement joins TRBV7-2 to TRBJ1-5; D remains ambiguous. Trimming shortened V by 8 bases and J by 4 bases, and 18 bases separated the two germline ends. The CDR3 spans 15 residues. Germline V gene lookup returns CDR1 SGHTA and CDR2 FQGNSA. CDR3 coding DNA: TGTGCCAGCGGAAATTCGGCAGCCCTTAATCAGCCCCAGCATTTT. Its protein is CASGNSAALNQPQHF.

V and J are TRBV9 and TRBJ1-1; 7 positions match TRBD1. Per the germline V gene, CDR1 is SGDLS and CDR2 is YYNGEE. Losses at the gene ends were 3 bases for V and 4 bases for J; bases not matched to a gene: 9. The CDR3 sequence is 15 residues long. CDR3 sequence: CASSAQDRIFTEAFF. The CDR3, as DNA: TGTGCCAGCAGCGCGCAGGACAGGATCTTCACTGAAGCTTTCTTT.

V is TRBV4-1 and J is TRBJ1-5; 7 bases agree with TRBD1. Per germline, CDR1 MGHRA and CDR2 YSYEKL. J was trimmed by 2 bases and V by 2 bases; bases with no gene match: 6. The CDR3 runs 16 residues. CDR3 coding DNA: TGCGCCAGCAGCCAATACAGGGGAAGAGGCAATCAGCCCCAGCATTTT. It translates to CASSQYRGRGNQPQHF.

The CDR3 loop is CASSVGEQTQYF. CDR3 DNA: TGTGCCAGCAGCGTAGGGGAGCAGACCCAGTACTTC. V is TRBV9 and J is TRBJ2-5, with a weak D call TRBD2 (5 bases). The V end lost 0 bases, the J end lost 6 bases, and 6 bases lay between the germline ends. Per germline, CDR1 SGDLS and CDR2 YYNGEE. CDR3 length equals 12 residues.

The rearrangement joins TRBV14 to TRBJ2-3; 10 bases line up with TRBD1. The CDR3 is 16 residues long. The V and J ends lost 3 bases and 4 bases, in that order; junction bases with no gene match: 7. CDR1 and CDR2 (germline): SGHDN, FVKESK. The CDR3 loop is CASSHLGQGEADTQYF. DNA of the CDR3: TGTGCCAGCAGCCACCTCGGACAGGGGGAAGCAGATACGCAGTATTTT.

This clone was detected only once. V is TRBV28 and J is TRBJ2-7; 9 bases agree with TRBD2. Germline lookup yields CDR1 MDHEN and CDR2 SYDVKM. CDR3 length: 14 amino acids. Losses at the gene ends were 2 bases for V and 4 bases for J; bases not matched to a gene: 3. CDR3 loop: CASSLSSGGYEQYF. In DNA, the CDR3 is TGTGCCAGCAGTTTAAGCAGCGGGGGGTACGAGCAGTACTTC.

By its share, this clone is medium-sized. This sequence joins TRBV11-1 and TRBJ1-1; D unclear. CDR1 and CDR2 from the germline V gene are SGHAT and FQDESV (reference sequence). The length of the CDR3 is 14 residues. Trimming cost V 5 bases and J 3 bases, with 13 bases left between them. The CDR3 region is CASSPRRLDTEAFF. CDR3 sequence (DNA): TGTGCCAGCAGCCCCCGCCGGTTGGACACTGAAGCTTTCTTT.

The rearrangement links TRBV7-2 to TRBJ2-7; 14 nucleotides line up with TRBD2. This CDR3 spans 16 amino acids. Germline CDR1 SGHTA, CDR2 FQGNSA. Trimming cost V 5 bases and J 2 bases; bases outside gene matches: 5. The chain's CDR3 is CASSDQGLAGAYEQYF. DNA of the CDR3: TGTGCCAGCAGCGACCAGGGACTAGCGGGAGCCTACGAGCAGTACTTC.

This chain uses TRBV27 with TRBJ2-1, with D perhaps given as TRBD1 or TRBD2 (6 bases each). CDR1 is MNHEY and CDR2 is SMNVEV in the germline V gene (reference sequence). Deletions cut 6 bases from V and 0 bases from J, with 18 bases between. The CDR3 sequence is 17 residues long. CDR3 nucleotide sequence: TGTGCCAGCAGGTTAAGGCTCGGGGGCAGCTCCTACAATGAGCAGTTCTTC. Its protein product is CASRLRLGGSSYNEQFF.

V and J are TRBV9 and TRBJ1-1; possible D gene TRBD1, 5 bases. The germline V gene encodes CDR1 SGDLS and CDR2 YYNGEE. This CDR3 spans 13 amino acids. The V gene lost 1 base and the J gene lost 6 bases, with 10 bases spanning the gap. The CDR3 protein is CASSVRGGSEAFF. The CDR3 nucleotides are TGTGCCAGCAGCGTAAGGGGAGGTTCTGAAGCTTTCTTT.